This is a list of T cell receptor beta chains from one sample in a study of graft-versus-host responses after intestinal transplantation. Clones were sequenced by immunoSEQ multiplex PCR, and TCRdb holds only the in-frame ones, with some missing. The table records 85,000 to 100,000 clones, 80% to 95% of them present only once. These receptors are not linked to any known antigen. The sequencing used unstimulated CD4+ T cells sorted from spleen or lymph node cells, collected before transplant. All receptors come from a human donor who was the organ donor for an intestinal transplant. The CDR3 runs from the conserved cysteine through the conserved F or W. The order of the fields is clone size, D gene, V gene, J gene, CDR3 protein, CDR3 DNA. The D gene is left open where the match is weak. Clone sizes are given selectively: once, few, many, or a class where the clone is expanded.

.	.	TRBV30	TRBJ1-4	CAWKPGHNEKLFF	TGTGCCTGGAAACCAGGTCATAATGAAAAACTGTTTTTT
.	.	TRBV6-5	TRBJ2-7	CASIPRAGAAYEQYF	TGTGCCAGTATTCCGAGGGCAGGGGCAGCCTACGAGCAGTACTTC
once	.	TRBV5-4	TRBJ2-6	CASSPPGKHRSGANVLTF	TGTGCCAGCTCCCCCCCGGGTAAGCATCGCTCTGGGGCCAACGTCCTGACTTTC
.	TRBD1	TRBV2	TRBJ1-2	CASSVQGGFYGYTF	TGTGCCAGCAGTGTTCAGGGGGGCTTCTATGGCTACACCTTC
few	TRBD1	TRBV19	TRBJ1-2	CASSIRFGGQGFSYGYTF	TGTGCCAGTAGTATACGGTTCGGGGGACAGGGCTTTTCTTATGGCTACACCTTC
.	.	TRBV7-7	TRBJ2-5	CASSLEVGGETQYF	TGTGCTAGCAGCCTGGAGGTAGGGGGAGAGACCCAGTACTTC
.	.	TRBV11-2	TRBJ2-3	CASNHRGTVLTDTQYF	TGTGCCAGCAATCATCGGGGGACAGTCCTTACAGATACGCAGTATTTT
.	.	TRBV5-4	TRBJ1-6	CASSLVLQRGSSYNSPLHF	TGTGCCAGCAGCTTGGTATTACAGCGGGGGAGCTCCTATAATTCACCCCTCCACTTT
.	.	TRBV7-9	TRBJ1-6	CASSAQTGLNSPLHF	TGTGCCAGCAGCGCGCAAACAGGTCTTAATTCACCCCTCCACTTT
.	TRBD1	TRBV10-3	TRBJ1-6	CAISDGAGGVRDNSPLHF	TGTGCCATCAGCGATGGGGCAGGGGGCGTTCGGGATAATTCACCCCTCCACTTT
.	.	TRBV2	TRBJ1-1	CASREQGYKAFF	TGTGCCAGCAGAGAGCAGGGGTACAAAGCTTTCTTT
.	TRBD2	TRBV15	TRBJ2-1	CATSRGGLAGLLSYNEQFF	TGTGCCACCAGCAGAGGGGGACTAGCGGGACTACTCTCCTACAATGAGCAGTTCTTC
.	TRBD2	TRBV6-5	TRBJ2-3	CASSYQRGGGLDTQYF	TGTGCCAGCAGTTACCAGCGGGGGGGCGGTTTAGATACGCAGTATTTT
.	.	TRBV9	TRBJ2-7	CASSVEPGTSYEQYF	TGTGCCAGCAGCGTAGAGCCGGGAACCTCCTACGAGCAGTACTTC
.	TRBD1	TRBV7-9	TRBJ2-5	CASSSGQGPQETQYF	TGTGCCAGCAGCTCCGGACAGGGACCTCAAGAGACCCAGTACTTC
.	TRBD1	TRBV7-8	TRBJ1-5	CASSLRDRGIGQPQHF	TGTGCCAGCAGCCTCAGGGACAGGGGGATCGGTCAGCCCCAGCATTTT
.	TRBD2	TRBV5-4	TRBJ2-7	CASSKGTSSYEQYF	TGTGCCAGCAGCAAGGGGACTAGCTCCTACGAGCAGTACTTC
.	TRBD1	TRBV27	TRBJ2-5	CASSGTGGETQYF	TGTGCCAGCAGTGGGACAGGGGGCGAGACCCAGTACTTC
.	.	TRBV6-6	TRBJ1-1	CASSLWLRTEAFF	TGTGCCAGCAGTTTGTGGTTGCGGACTGAAGCTTTCTTT
once	.	TRBV11-2	TRBJ2-1	CASSASSYNEQFF	TGTGCCAGCAGCGCGAGCTCCTACAATGAGCAGTTCTTC
few	.	TRBV6-1	TRBJ1-5	CASSTGNQPQHF	TGTGCCAGCAGTACAGGGAATCAGCCCCAGCATTTT
.	TRBD2	TRBV5-1	TRBJ2-1	CASSASGGGGEQFF	TGCGCCAGCAGCGCATCGGGTGGGGGGGGTGAGCAGTTCTTC
.	.	TRBV2	TRBJ1-5	CASSVGQPQHF	TGTGCCAGCAGTGTGGGCCAGCCCCAGCATTTT
once	.	TRBV7-8	TRBJ1-3	CASKANGGANTIYF	TGTGCCAGCAAAGCTAACGGCGGGGCAAACACCATATATTTT
once	TRBD2	TRBV11-2	TRBJ2-1	CASSLRLAGAVDEQFF	TGTGCCAGCAGCCTCAGACTAGCGGGAGCTGTCGATGAGCAGTTCTTC
once	TRBD2	TRBV6-1	TRBJ2-5	CASSVSGGAPETQYF	TGTGCCAGCAGTGTTAGCGGGGGGGCTCCGGAGACCCAGTACTTC
.	.	TRBV23-1	TRBJ1-5	CASSQWKVFGHRNQPQHF	TGCGCCAGCAGTCAGTGGAAAGTGTTTGGACACCGGAATCAGCCCCAGCATTTT
.	TRBD2	TRBV15	TRBJ2-7	CATSSRTSGTYEQYF	TGTGCCACCAGCTCCCGGACTAGCGGGACCTACGAGCAGTACTTC
.	TRBD2	TRBV5-1	TRBJ2-5	CASSLGLTSGGQETQYF	TGCGCCAGCAGCTTGGGTTTGACTAGCGGGGGCCAAGAGACCCAGTACTTC
.	.	TRBV11-2	TRBJ1-6	CASSLDRFGPLHF	TGTGCCAGCAGCTTAGATCGGTTCGGGCCCCTCCACTTT
.	.	TRBV27	TRBJ2-7	CASSLPSGPTYEQYF	TGTGCCAGCAGTCTCCCTTCCGGTCCTACCTACGAGCAGTACTTC
.	.	TRBV6-5	TRBJ2-7	CASSAGIDYEQYF	TGTGCCAGCAGTGCCGGGATAGACTACGAGCAGTACTTC
.	TRBD2	TRBV7-6	TRBJ2-5	CASTIRDGGGETQYF	TGTGCCAGCACCATAAGGGACGGGGGGGGAGAGACCCAGTACTTC
.	.	TRBV30	TRBJ1-1	CAWSTAIGAFF	TGTGCCTGGAGCACCGCGATTGGAGCTTTCTTT
.	TRBD2	TRBV19	TRBJ2-5	CASSGHPGGATQYF	TGTGCCAGTAGCGGACACCCCGGGGGGGCGACCCAGTACTTC
.	TRBD2	TRBV5-4	TRBJ2-7	CASSHGGVAGSEQYF	TGTGCCAGCAGCCACGGAGGGGTAGCGGGGAGCGAGCAGTACTTC
.	.	TRBV18	TRBJ1-5	CASSQGLQPQHF	TGTGCCAGCTCCCAGGGGTTGCAGCCCCAGCATTTT
.	TRBD1	TRBV5-1	TRBJ1-5	CASSLQGQGQPQHF	TGCGCCAGCAGCCTACAGGGGCAGGGTCAGCCCCAGCATTTT
.	.	TRBV7-9	TRBJ2-7	CASSLVFEEQYF	TGTGCCAGCAGCTTAGTTTTCGAGGAGCAGTACTTC
.	.	TRBV2	TRBJ1-2	CASSKGVQGSNYGYTF	TGTGCCAGCAGTAAAGGGGTACAGGGTAGCAACTATGGCTACACCTTC
.	.	TRBV7-2	TRBJ2-3	CASSSGLRTDTQYF	TGTGCCAGCAGCTCTGGACTACGCACAGATACGCAGTATTTT
.	TRBD2	TRBV19	TRBJ2-1	CASRGGLARRYGEQFF	TGTGCCAGTAGGGGAGGACTAGCGCGGAGATATGGTGAGCAGTTCTTC
.	.	TRBV7-9	TRBJ2-1	CASSSLGRKGHQRDNEQFF	TGTGCCAGCAGCTCGTTGGGCCGAAAGGGACACCAACGAGACAATGAGCAGTTCTTC
.	.	TRBV6-1	TRBJ1-6	CASSLGRGGNSPLHF	TGTGCCAGCAGTTTGGGCAGGGGCGGTAATTCACCCCTCCACTTT